The next 3 T cell receptor beta chains were all read from a single sample in a study of cytomegalovirus exposure and HLA in healthy donors. Using immunoSEQ multiplex PCR, the repertoire was profiled, and TCRdb retains in-frame clones only, with some absent. The sample has some 160,000 clones; roughly 91% are singletons. Source material: PBMCs. These TCRs come from a man younger than 35 in good health and CMV-seronegative.

This sequence joins TRBV18 and TRBJ2-7, with 10 positions matching TRBD2. The CDR3 runs 15 residues. Germline CDR1 and CDR2: KGHSH and LQKENI. The junction had 6 bases not matched to a gene; V was cut back by 2 bases and J by 5 bases. CDR3 nucleotide sequence: TGTGCCAGCTCACCAAGTCTAGCGGGAGTCCACGAGCAGTACTTC. Its translation is CASSPSLAGVHEQYF.

V and J are TRBV11-2 and TRBJ1-3; weak D call: TRBD1 (6 bases). The CDR3 runs to 15 residues. The V and J ends lost 1 base and 4 bases respectively, with 11 bases between them. The V gene's germline CDR1 is SGHAT and CDR2 FQNNGV. The CDR3 reads CASSLGGGTGNTIYF. The CDR3 DNA follows: TGTGCCAGCAGCTTAGGAGGGGGAACAGGAAACACCATATATTTT. The complete variable domain, with remaining parts taken from reference TRBV11-2 and TRBJ1-3, reads EAGVAQSPRYKIIEKRQSVAFWCNPISGHATLYWYQQILGQGPKLLIQFQNNGVVDDSQLPKDRFSAERLKGVDSTLKIQPAKLEDSAVYLCASSLGGGTGNTIYFGEGSWLTVV.

The chain has TRBV2 and TRBJ1-1, with 8 bases fitting TRBD1. Germline V gene sequence: CDR1 SNHLY, CDR2 FYNNEI. There are 13 residues in the CDR3. V trimming: 8 bases; J trimming: 7 bases; junction bases outside the gene matches: 9. The CDR3, as DNA: TGTGCCAGCCCCCTTAAACAGGGGGGTGAAGCTTTCTTT. Its translation is CASPLKQGGEAFF.